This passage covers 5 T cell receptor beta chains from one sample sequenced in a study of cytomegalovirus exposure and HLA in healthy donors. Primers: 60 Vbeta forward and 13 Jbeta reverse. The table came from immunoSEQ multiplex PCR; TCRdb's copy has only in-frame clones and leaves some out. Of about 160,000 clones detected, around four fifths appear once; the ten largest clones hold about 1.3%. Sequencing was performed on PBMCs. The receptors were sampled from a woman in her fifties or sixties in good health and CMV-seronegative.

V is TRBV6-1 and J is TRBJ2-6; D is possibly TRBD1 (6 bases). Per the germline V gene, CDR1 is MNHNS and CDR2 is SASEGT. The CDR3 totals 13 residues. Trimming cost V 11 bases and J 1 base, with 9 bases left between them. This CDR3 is CAGGGSGANVLTF. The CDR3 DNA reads TGTGCCGGGGGCGGTTCTGGGGCCAACGTCCTGACTTTC.

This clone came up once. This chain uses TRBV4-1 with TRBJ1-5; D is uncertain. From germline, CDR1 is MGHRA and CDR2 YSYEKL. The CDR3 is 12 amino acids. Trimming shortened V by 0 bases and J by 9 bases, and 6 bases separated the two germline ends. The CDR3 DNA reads TGCGCCAGCAGCCAAGATGGGAGGCCCCAGCATTTT. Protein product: CASSQDGRPQHF.

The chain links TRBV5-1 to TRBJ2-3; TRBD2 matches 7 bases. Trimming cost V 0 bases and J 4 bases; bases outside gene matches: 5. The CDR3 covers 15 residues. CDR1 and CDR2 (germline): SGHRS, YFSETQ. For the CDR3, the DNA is TGCGCCAGCAGCTTGGCGCCTACTAGCGCAGATACGCAGTATTTT. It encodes CASSLAPTSADTQYF.

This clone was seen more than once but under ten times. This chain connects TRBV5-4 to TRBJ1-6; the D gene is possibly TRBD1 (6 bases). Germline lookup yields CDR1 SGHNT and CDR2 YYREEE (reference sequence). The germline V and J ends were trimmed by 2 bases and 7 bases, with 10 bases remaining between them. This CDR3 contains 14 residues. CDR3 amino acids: CASSFDRLNSPLHF. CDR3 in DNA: TGTGCCAGCAGCTTTGACAGGCTCAATTCACCCCTCCACTTT.

In DNA, the CDR3 is TGTGCCAGCTCACCCTTTGGGACAGGGGGTACTACTGAAGCTTTCTTT. Protein product: CASSPFGTGGTTEAFF. V is TRBV18 and J is TRBJ1-1; TRBD1 agrees at 11 bases. The CDR3 is 16 residues long. Germline lookup yields CDR1 KGHSH and CDR2 LQKENI. The V gene end was trimmed by 3 bases and the J gene end by 5 bases; junction bases not matched to a gene: 8.